This T cell receptor (beta chain) derives from a study of blood T cell repertoires in COVID-19. Whole-study context: Sample material is recorded as cDNA or gDNA derived from T cells, B-cell-depleted T cells, or PBMCs.

Using immunoSEQ multiplex PCR, the repertoire was profiled, and TCRdb retains in-frame clones only, with some absent. The sample lists about 190,000 clones; 84% were seen once. The V gene's germline CDR1 is SGHTA and CDR2 FQGNSA. The CDR3 sequence is 14 residues long. V lost 2 bases and J lost 2, with 9 bases in between. The rearrangement uses TRBV7-2 and TRBJ1-1, with D unclear. Sequenced material: peripheral blood. This TCR was sampled from a woman aged 70 to 79 with active or convalescent COVID-19. The CDR3 region is CASSLLQFNTEAFF. CDR3 in DNA: TGTGCCAGCAGCTTACTCCAGTTTAACACTGAAGCTTTCTTT.